The table lists the clone carrying this T cell receptor beta chain with many counts. What it binds is unknown. The data stem from a study of regulatory T cells in long-lasting Graves disease. Study results and limitations: Results may be inaccurate due to the small sample size. When disease was persistent, TRBV28, TRBJ1-2 and TRBJ2-5 were the favored segments.

Time point here: newly diagnosed GD, antithyroid drugs for less than 3 months. RNA from PBMCs was the source of the TCR library. This CDR3 spans 14 amino acids. Germline lookup yields CDR1 MNHEY and CDR2 SVGAGI. Between the trimmed V and J ends, which lost 3 bases and 6 bases, there was a span of 15 bases. Through Arm-PCR of CDR3 regions and iRepertoire HTBI primers, TCR beta libraries were built. TCRdb passed the multiplex PCR reads through MiXCR, listing each CDR3 protein once. This table holds approximately 360,000 distinct CDR3 sequences, 10% to 15% found once. The sample was also reused in another study, on T cells in Graves' hyperthyroidism and ophthalmopathy. That work contributes: Ophthalmopathy was model-predicted a median roughly 6.2 months pre-onset.

This sequence was found in a woman aged 18-29 years with Graves disease. The genes are TRBV6-5 and TRBJ2-7, with a tentative D call TRBD2 (5 bases). Sequencing used peripheral blood mononuclear cells (PBMCs), obtained at new diagnosis, from a patient treated with antithyroid drugs. CDR3 nucleotide sequence: TGTGCCAGCAGTTATAATGGTAAAAGCGGCGAGCAGTACTTC. Protein sequence: CASSYNGKSGEQYF.